The 15 T cell receptor beta chains listed next were all sequenced from one sample in a study of OX40 agonist ivuxolimab in advanced cancers. Repertoires were generated with immunoSEQ multiplex PCR, while TCRdb's copy carries only in-frame clones and drops some. The table records fewer than 80,000 clones, around 84% of them present only once. The sample was CD4+ or CD8+ T cells sorted from blood, taken in a trial of the OX40 agonist ivuxolimab. All receptors derive from an adult with an advanced solid tumor such as melanoma, head and neck, liver or kidney cancer.

As concerns this clone: The junction differs from germline at one of its ends, possibly a read error. The V gene is TRBV5-6, the J gene TRBJ2-7; TRBD2 agrees at 12 bases. Germline V gives CDR1 SGHDT, CDR2 YYEEEE. The CDR3 sequence is 12 residues long. As DNA, the CDR3 is TGTGCCAGCAGCTTGATGACTAGCGGGGGTTTATTC. Translation: CASSLMTSGGLF. The variable domain in full, completed from reference TRBV5-6 and TRBJ2-7, reads DAGVTQSPTHLIKTRGQQVTLRCSPKSGHDTVSWYQQALGQGPQFIFQYYEEEERQRGNFPDRFSGHQFPNYSSELNVNALLLGDSALYLCASSLMTSGGLFGPGTRLTVT.

This clone showed up just a few times. The V call is TRBV18, the J call TRBJ2-6; possible D gene TRBD1, 6 bases. CDR1 KGHSH and CDR2 LQKENI come from the germline V gene. This CDR3 is built from 16 residues. Trimming pared 3 bases from V and 4 bases from J, leaving 13 bases between. DNA for the CDR3: TGTGCCAGCTCACCCCTAACAGGGCTCGGGGCCAACGTCCTGACTTTC. The encoded protein is CASSPLTGLGANVLTF.

This clone has a handful of counts. The gene calls are TRBV6-5 and TRBJ1-3; D gene uncertain. The CDR3 is made up of 15 amino acids. Trimming took off 0 bases at V and 0 bases at J, with 6 bases between the two ends. Germline values: CDR1 MNHEY, CDR2 SVGAGI. For the CDR3, the DNA is TGTGCCAGCAGTTACTCCACCCTCTCTGGAAACACCATATATTTT. This encodes CASSYSTLSGNTIYF.

The chain joins TRBV6-1 to TRBJ1-1; 11 bases map to TRBD1. V was pared by 6 bases and J by 5 bases, with 5 bases of the junction left unmatched. CDR1 and CDR2 from the germline V gene are MNHNS and SASEGT. The CDR3 extends over 14 amino acids. CDR3 DNA sequence: TGTGCCAGCAGGGGGACAGGGGGTAAGACTGAAGCTTTCTTT. Its protein is CASRGTGGKTEAFF.

In this sample, this clone turned up a few times. The V call is TRBV6-5, the J call TRBJ1-6, with D possibly TRBD1 on 5 matching bases. Germline lookup yields CDR1 MNHEY and CDR2 SVGAGI. The CDR3 has 16 residues. V lost 2 bases, J lost 5 bases, and 13 bases lay in between. CDR3 protein: CASSYGGPNHNSPLHF. CDR3 nucleotides: TGTGCCAGCAGTTACGGGGGTCCCAACCATAATTCACCCCTCCACTTT.

The chain carries TRBV18 and TRBJ1-5; D unresolved. Germline V gene data show CDR1 as KGHSH and CDR2 as LQKENI. The CDR3 runs to 14 residues. V dropped 3 bases and J dropped 6 bases, with 12 bases sitting between them. CDR3 DNA sequence: TGTGCCAGCTCACCCGCCTCAGTTGGTCAGCCCCAGCATTTT. It translates to CASSPASVGQPQHF.

This chain links TRBV9 with TRBJ1-6; D is undetermined. V was trimmed by 0 bases and J by 8 bases, leaving 6 bases between them. The CDR3 extends over 13 amino acids. Germline V gene sequence: CDR1 SGDLS, CDR2 YYNGEE. The CDR3 bases are TGTGCCAGCAGCGTAGGCTCTGATTCACCCCTCCACTTT. Amino acids: CASSVGSDSPLHF. The entire variable domain, with the rest obtained from reference TRBV9 and TRBJ1-6, is as follows: DSGVTQTPKHLITATGQRVTLRCSPRSGDLSVYWYQQSLDQGLQFLIQYYNGEERAKGNILERFSAQQFPDLHSELNLSSLELGDSALYFCASSVGSDSPLHFGNGTRLTVT.

This clone was picked up one time. The chain has TRBV7-2 and TRBJ1-4; the D gene is possibly TRBD1 (5 bases). Trimming stripped 2 bases from V and 2 bases from J, with 12 bases between. Germline CDR1 SGHTA, CDR2 FQGNSA. This CDR3 spans 16 amino acids. The CDR3 protein is CASSLQTGGTNEKLFF. Written as DNA, the CDR3 is TGTGCCAGCAGCTTACAGACGGGGGGGACTAATGAAAAACTGTTTTTT.

V usage is TRBV7-8 and J usage is TRBJ2-5, with 7 bases aligning to TRBD1. V dropped 5 bases and J dropped 5; count of bases not matched to a gene: 11. In germline, CDR1 is SGHVS, CDR2 FQNEAQ. This CDR3 comprises 15 residues. CDR3 nucleotides: TGTGCCAGCAGCGAGGGGGCAGGGAAGGGCGAGACCCAGTACTTC. Residues: CASSEGAGKGETQYF.

This chain connects TRBV6-6 to TRBJ2-7; 8 bases match TRBD1. Germline CDR1 reads MNHNY; CDR2 reads SVGAGI (reference sequence). CDR3 length equals 14 residues. The trim removed 2 bases at V and 4 bases at J, leaving 4 bases unmatched. CDR3 amino acids: CASSYLDRVYEQYF. The CDR3 bases are TGTGCCAGCAGTTACCTGGACAGGGTGTACGAGCAGTACTTC.

V gene TRBV9 combines with J gene TRBJ2-5, with D unclear. V was pared by 1 base and J by 1 base, with 5 bases between. The V gene's germline CDR1 is SGDLS and CDR2 YYNGEE. This CDR3 is 13 amino acids long. The CDR3 region has the DNA TGTGCCAGCAGCGTAAGACCCCAAGAGACCCAGTACTTC. The encoded protein is CASSVRPQETQYF. Together with reference TRBV9 and TRBJ2-5, the CDR3 gives the full variable domain: DSGVTQTPKHLITATGQRVTLRCSPRSGDLSVYWYQQSLDQGLQFLIQYYNGEERAKGNILERFSAQQFPDLHSELNLSSLELGDSALYFCASSVRPQETQYFGPGTRLLVL.

This chain connects TRBV7-3 to TRBJ1-6; D remains ambiguous. Deletions cut 5 bases from V and 8 bases from J, with 10 bases between. Germline V gene lookup returns CDR1 SGHTA and CDR2 FQGTGA. The CDR3 spans 13 residues. The CDR3, as DNA: TGTGCCAGCAGCCTCGCGCAGGATTCACCCCTCCACTTT. Protein: CASSLAQDSPLHF. Using reference TRBV7-3 and TRBJ1-6 for the parts outside the CDR3, the full variable domain is GAGVSQTPSNKVTEKGKYVELRCDPISGHTALYWYRQSLGQGPEFLIYFQGTGAADDSGLPNDRFFAVRPEGSVSTLKIQRTERGDSAVYLCASSLAQDSPLHFGNGTRLTVT.

Here the CDR3 reads CASSILAGGNYEQYF. In DNA form, the CDR3 reads TGTGCCAGCAGCATACTAGCGGGGGGAAACTACGAGCAGTACTTC. V usage is TRBV5-4 and J usage is TRBJ2-7, with 12 bases fitting TRBD2. This CDR3 has 15 amino acids. After removal of 4 bases from V and 3 bases from J, the junction contained 5 bases not matched to a gene. Germline CDR1 reads SGHNT; CDR2 reads YYREEE (reference sequence).

The chain is built from TRBV9 and TRBJ2-1; 12 bases line up with TRBD2. The germline V gene has CDR1 SGDLS and CDR2 YYNGEE. V trimming: 3 bases; J trimming: 6 bases; junction bases outside the gene matches: 4. This CDR3 comprises 15 residues. The CDR3 sequence is CASSAWTSGANEQFF. CDR3 coding DNA: TGTGCCAGCAGCGCGTGGACTAGCGGGGCCAATGAGCAGTTCTTC. The whole variable domain, filled in from reference TRBV9 and TRBJ2-1, reads DSGVTQTPKHLITATGQRVTLRCSPRSGDLSVYWYQQSLDQGLQFLIQYYNGEERAKGNILERFSAQQFPDLHSELNLSSLELGDSALYFCASSAWTSGANEQFFGPGTRLTVL.

The CDR3 nucleotides read TGTGCCAGCAGTTTTCACAGGGGTAGCAATCAGCCCCAGCATTTT. It encodes CASSFHRGSNQPQHF. This chain joins TRBV28 and TRBJ1-5, with 7 positions matching TRBD1. The CDR3 spans 15 residues. Unmatched junction bases numbered 2, after V lost 3 bases and J lost 0 bases. In germline, CDR1 is MDHEN, CDR2 SYDVKM. The full variable domain, in which reference TRBV28 and TRBJ1-5 provide the parts outside the CDR3, is DVKVTQSSRYLVKRTGEKVFLECVQDMDHENMFWYRQDPGLGLRLIYFSYDVKMKEKGDIPEGYSVSREKKERFSLILESASTNQTSMYLCASSFHRGSNQPQHFGDGTRLSIL.